The TCR beta chain under discussion was sequenced for a study of T cells after yellow fever vaccination. Background on the study: Those fractions that held only low numbers of cells were prepared using the SMART-Seq v4 Ultra Low Input RNA kit. General study findings and limits: It was a weaker secondary response, yet one that peaked faster, at day 5 versus 15. Primary-vaccination clones mostly resurfaced post-booster (around 95% CD4, more than 85% CD8).

The CDR3 consists of 11 residues. The V end lost 5 bases, the J end lost 10 bases, and 9 bases lay between the germline ends. The TCR cDNA carried a universal primer site and UMIs from 5'RACE template switching. MiXCR, applied by TCRdb to the 5' RACE reads, yields one record per CDR3 protein. The table shows about 340,000 distinct CDR3 sequences, with 8.7% occurring only once. For this clonotype: Its target is unknown.

The specimen was PBMCs, collected on the day of the first yellow fever vaccination. This TCR was sampled from a young man who received the YFV17D yellow fever vaccine. The gene calls are TRBV12-3 or TRBV12-4 and TRBJ2-1, with D perhaps TRBD2 (5 bases). The DNA of the CDR3 is TGTGCCAGCAGTCAAGCGGTGGAGCAGTTCTTC. It encodes CASSQAVEQFF.